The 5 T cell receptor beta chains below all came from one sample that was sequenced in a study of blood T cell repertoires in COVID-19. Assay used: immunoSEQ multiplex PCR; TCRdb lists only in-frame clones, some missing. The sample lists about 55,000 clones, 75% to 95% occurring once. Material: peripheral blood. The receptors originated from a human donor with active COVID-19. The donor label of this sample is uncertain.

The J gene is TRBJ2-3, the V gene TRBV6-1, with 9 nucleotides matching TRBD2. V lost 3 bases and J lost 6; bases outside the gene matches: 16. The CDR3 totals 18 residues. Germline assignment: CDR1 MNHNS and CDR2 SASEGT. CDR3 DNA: TGTGCCAGCAGTGAGGCCTGGACGGCGGGGGGGTTTTCTGATACGCAGTATTTT. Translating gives CASSEAWTAGGFSDTQYF.

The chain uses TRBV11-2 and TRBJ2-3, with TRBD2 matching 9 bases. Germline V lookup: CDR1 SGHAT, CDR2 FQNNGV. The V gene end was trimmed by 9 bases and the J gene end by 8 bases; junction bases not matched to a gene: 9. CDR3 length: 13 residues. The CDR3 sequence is CASEAGGPGTQYF. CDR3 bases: TGTGCCAGTGAGGCGGGAGGGCCGGGTACGCAGTATTTT.

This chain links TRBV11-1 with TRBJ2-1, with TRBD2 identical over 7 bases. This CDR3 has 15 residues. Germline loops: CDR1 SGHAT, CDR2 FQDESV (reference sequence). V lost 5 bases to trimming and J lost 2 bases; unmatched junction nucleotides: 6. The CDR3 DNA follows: TGTGCCAGCAGCCGGATTCGGGGGGCCTACAATGAGCAGTTCTTC. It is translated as CASSRIRGAYNEQFF.

CDR3: CASSEAPGDTQYF. The CDR3, as DNA: TGTGCCAGCAGTGAAGCTCCGGGGGATACGCAGTATTTT. The rearrangement links TRBV6-1 to TRBJ2-3; D possibly corresponds to TRBD2 (5 bases). The germline V gene has CDR1 MNHNS and CDR2 SASEGT. This CDR3 contains 13 residues. V was cut by 0 bases and J by 6 bases, with 7 bases left in between.

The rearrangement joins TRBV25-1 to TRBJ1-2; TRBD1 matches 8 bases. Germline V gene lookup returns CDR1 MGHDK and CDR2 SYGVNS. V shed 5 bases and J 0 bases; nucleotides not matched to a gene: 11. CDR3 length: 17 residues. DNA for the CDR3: TGTGCCAGCAGTCCCAAGCAGGGGGCCTCAGCTAACTATGGCTACACCTTC. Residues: CASSPKQGASANYGYTF.